The 27 T cell receptor beta chains below come from one sample, sequenced in a study of beta chain features in type 1 diabetes. Findings and limits, study-wide: When Type 1 diabetes patients were examined, their TCRB CDR3s proved moderately but significantly shorter in all four CD4+ subsets.

Their antigen targets remain unknown. Expressed TCRB transcripts were sequenced because the isolated RNA had all been reverse transcribed beforehand. Only in-frame clones appear in the TCRdb table, and some are missing; sequencing was by immunoSEQ multiplex PCR. The sample shows about 270,000 clones, roughly 13% of them seen only once. Sample: naive CD4+ T cells from blood. Source of these receptors: a man between 25 and 39 years old with type 1 diabetes.

J is TRBJ2-5 and V is TRBV7-8, with 8 bases identical to TRBD2. The germline V gene encodes CDR1 SGHVS and CDR2 FQNEAQ. The V gene end was trimmed by 1 base and the J gene end by 4 bases; junction bases not matched to a gene: 5. The CDR3 contains 15 residues. CDR3 loop: CASSLVLAGSETQYF. The CDR3 DNA sequence: TGTGCCAGCAGCTTAGTCCTAGCGGGCTCAGAGACCCAGTACTTC.

The J gene is TRBJ2-7, the V gene TRBV6-5; a possible D gene is TRBD1 (6 bases). V lost 6 bases to trimming and J lost 2 bases, with 14 bases between them. CDR3 length: 14 residues. Germline V lookup: CDR1 MNHEY, CDR2 SVGAGI. In DNA, the CDR3 is TGTGCCAGCAGCCGGGACATCACCCCCTACGAGCAGTACTTC. This codes for CASSRDITPYEQYF.

This clone was seen only a few times. J is TRBJ2-1 and V is TRBV28, with 9 bases fitting TRBD1. The CDR3 consists of 13 residues. The V gene end was trimmed by 7 bases and the J gene end by 6 bases; junction bases not matched to a gene: 4. Germline V gives CDR1 MDHEN, CDR2 SYDVKM. In DNA, the CDR3 is TGTGCCAGCAAACAGGGGGCAACCAATGAGCAGTTCTTC. It translates to CASKQGATNEQFF.

This chain joins TRBV29-1 and TRBJ2-3; 7 nucleotides match TRBD2. Germline loops: CDR1 SQVTM, CDR2 ANQGSEA. V dropped 5 bases and J dropped 1; count of bases not matched to a gene: 3. The CDR3 loop spans 13 amino acids. For the CDR3, the DNA is TGCAGCGTTATAGCGGGCCGCACAGATACGCAGTATTTT. Its translation: CSVIAGRTDTQYF.

This clone was seen a few times. This rearrangement joins TRBV6-4 to TRBJ2-1, with 7 bases aligning to TRBD1. V gave up 4 bases and J gave up 6 bases; unmatched junction bases: 18. The CDR3 is 18 amino acids. The V gene's germline CDR1 is MRHNA and CDR2 SNTAGT. Here the CDR3 reads CASSVKPWGTVGSNEQFF. The CDR3 DNA reads TGTGCCAGCAGTGTTAAACCCTGGGGGACAGTCGGTTCCAATGAGCAGTTCTTC.

Here the CDR3 reads CASSVGLNQPQHF. CDR3 in DNA: TGTGCCAGCAGTGTAGGACTCAATCAGCCCCAGCATTTT. The chain joins TRBV6-6 to TRBJ1-5; D unclear. This CDR3 has 13 residues. Germline V lookup: CDR1 MNHNY, CDR2 SVGAGI (reference sequence). V lost 5 bases and J lost 3, with 8 bases in between.

The genes are TRBV19 and TRBJ1-2; 7 nucleotides line up with TRBD1. This CDR3 has 15 residues. Trimming cost V 5 bases and J 1 base; bases outside gene matches: 7. Germline loops: CDR1 LNHDA, CDR2 SQIVND (reference sequence). CDR3 nucleotides: TGTGCCAGTAGTCACATCCGGGACAGTAACTATGGCTACACCTTC. This encodes CASSHIRDSNYGYTF. The variable domain in full, with the rest retrieved from reference TRBV19 and TRBJ1-2, is DGGITQSPKYLFRKEGQNVTLSCEQNLNHDAMYWYRQDPGQGLRLIYYSQIVNDFQKGDIAEGYSVSREKKESFPLTVTSAQKNPTAFYLCASSHIRDSNYGYTFGSGTRLTVV.

The V and J genes are TRBV5-6 and TRBJ1-5; the D is unclear. Germline V gene sequence: CDR1 SGHDT, CDR2 YYEEEE. The V gene lost 0 bases and the J gene lost 3 bases, with 13 bases spanning the gap. The CDR3 runs to 16 residues. The CDR3 DNA sequence: TGTGCCAGCAGCTTGGGGGCAGCTGGAATCAATCAGCCCCAGCATTTT. Translated, it gives CASSLGAAGINQPQHF.

The genes are TRBV7-3 and TRBJ2-1, with a weak D call TRBD1 (8 bases). V gave up 0 bases and J gave up 5 bases, with 17 bases separating them. The CDR3 runs 17 residues. Germline V gene data show CDR1 as SGHTA and CDR2 as FQGTGA. In DNA, the CDR3 is TGTGCCAGCAGCTTAACGTCCGGACAGGGAGGGCACAATGAGCAGTTCTTC. Translation: CASSLTSGQGGHNEQFF.

The chain has TRBV28 and TRBJ2-7; 8 nucleotides align to TRBD1. Germline CDR1 is MDHEN and CDR2 is SYDVKM. The trim removed 7 bases at V and 1 base at J, leaving 9 bases unmatched. The CDR3 consists of 15 residues. The CDR3: CASIPQGASSYEQYF. CDR3 nucleotides: TGTGCCAGCATTCCCCAGGGGGCAAGTTCCTACGAGCAGTACTTC.

This clone was observed a handful of times. The chain joins TRBV7-3 to TRBJ1-2; D gene uncertain. Germline values: CDR1 SGHTA, CDR2 FQGTGA. Trimming stripped 1 base from V and 2 bases from J, with 11 bases between. The length of the CDR3 is 15 residues. The CDR3 protein is CASSLRGGSNYGYTF. The CDR3 DNA reads as TGTGCCAGCAGCTTAAGAGGTGGCAGCAACTATGGCTACACCTTC.

This clone came up a few times. The chain uses TRBV12-5 and TRBJ2-4; the match to TRBD1 covers 8 bases. The CDR3 loop spans 10 amino acids. The V gene's germline CDR1 is LGHNT and CDR2 FRNRAP. After removal of 10 bases from V and 9 bases from J, the junction contained 2 bases not matched to a gene. The CDR3 DNA follows: TGTGCTACAGGGGGCAGCATTCAGTACTTC. This gives the protein CATGGSIQYF.

This clone has just a few counts. The chain uses TRBV5-1 and TRBJ2-3, with D uncertain. This CDR3 comprises 15 residues. V shed 5 bases and J shed 1 base, with 14 bases lying between them. Germline lookup yields CDR1 SGHRS and CDR2 YFSETQ. CDR3: CASSLDLHGTDTQYF. CDR3 in DNA: TGCGCCAGCAGTTTAGACTTACACGGCACAGATACGCAGTATTTT.

The chain carries TRBV2 and TRBJ2-1; D not certain. From germline, CDR1 is SNHLY and CDR2 FYNNEI. Trimming stripped 4 bases from V and 7 bases from J, with 5 bases between. The CDR3 extends over 11 amino acids. The CDR3 here is CASSVRNEQFF. In DNA, the CDR3 is TGTGCCAGCAGTGTACGGAATGAGCAGTTCTTC.

This clone was found a few times. The CDR3 reads CASSGTGGMNTEAFF. CDR3 bases: TGCGCCAGCAGCGGGACAGGGGGCATGAACACTGAAGCTTTCTTT. The chain uses TRBV5-1 and TRBJ1-1, with 12 bases aligning to TRBD1. The V segment lost 4 bases and the J segment 0 bases; nucleotides outside the gene matches: 1. Germline values: CDR1 SGHRS, CDR2 YFSETQ. The CDR3 is 15 amino acids.

The CDR3 region has the DNA TGTGCCTCTCAGTACTCTAGTCTGTACAATGAGCAGTTCTTC. The encoded protein is CASQYSSLYNEQFF. This chain joins TRBV28 and TRBJ2-1; D remains ambiguous. V lost 11 bases to trimming and J lost 4 bases, with 18 bases between them. Germline assignment: CDR1 MDHEN and CDR2 SYDVKM. There are 14 residues in the CDR3.

The gene calls are TRBV10-1 and TRBJ2-7, with 10 bases lining up with TRBD1. The V and J ends lost 4 bases and 6 bases, in that order; junction bases with no gene match: 12. The CDR3 totals 16 residues. In germline, CDR1 is WNHNN, CDR2 SYGVQD (reference sequence). CDR3 sequence reads: CASSGPDTGTGVEQYF. Here the CDR3 DNA reads TGCGCCAGCAGTGGACCTGATACCGGGACAGGGGTCGAGCAGTACTTC.

The rearrangement links TRBV20-1 to TRBJ2-1; unclear D gene. This CDR3 has 10 residues. Germline lookup yields CDR1 DFQATT and CDR2 SNEGSKA (reference sequence). The V and J ends lost 4 bases and 7 bases respectively, with 5 bases between them. The chain's CDR3 is CSATVNEQFF. Written as DNA, the CDR3 is TGCAGTGCTACCGTTAATGAGCAGTTCTTC.

This clone was seen a few times. The J gene is TRBJ2-5, the V gene TRBV2; TRBD1 matches at 11 bases. The CDR3 consists of 14 residues. Germline CDR1 is SNHLY and CDR2 is FYNNEI. The trim removed 5 bases at V and 4 bases at J, leaving 3 bases unmatched. CDR3: CASSQDRGRETQYF. CDR3 coding DNA: TGTGCCAGCAGTCAGGACAGGGGGCGAGAGACCCAGTACTTC.

This chain uses TRBV9 with TRBJ2-2, with 7 bases identical to TRBD1. Trimming cost V 0 bases and J 3 bases; bases outside gene matches: 2. Germline CDR1 SGDLS, CDR2 YYNGEE. There are 15 residues in the CDR3. The CDR3 sequence: CASSVGGTDTGELFF. In DNA form, the CDR3 reads TGTGCCAGCAGCGTAGGGGGGACAGACACCGGGGAGCTGTTTTTT.

V and J are TRBV5-4 and TRBJ2-7; D is uncertain. Trimming took 4 bases from V and 6 from J, leaving 11 bases between them. Germline CDR1 SGHNT, CDR2 YYREEE (reference sequence). This CDR3 spans 12 amino acids. In DNA form, the CDR3 reads TGTGCCAGCAGCCCCCTCACGGGCGAGCAGTACTTC. The encoded protein is CASSPLTGEQYF.

The chain carries TRBV18 and TRBJ2-5; perhaps TRBD1 as D (6 bases). Germline CDR1 and CDR2: KGHSH and LQKENI. Trimming shortened V by 5 bases and J by 5 bases, and 15 bases separated the two germline ends. The CDR3 contains 14 residues. CDR3 protein: CASSSAGADETQYF. The CDR3 coding sequence is TGTGCCAGCTCATCCGCAGGGGCAGACGAGACCCAGTACTTC.

The J gene is TRBJ2-5, the V gene TRBV19, with 11 bases aligning to TRBD2. This CDR3 has 13 amino acids. The V gene end was trimmed by 8 bases and the J gene end by 1 base; junction bases not matched to a gene: 0. CDR1 is LNHDA and CDR2 is SQIVND in the germline V gene (reference sequence). CDR3 loop: CASGLAGQETQYF. CDR3 nucleotide sequence: TGTGCCAGTGGACTAGCGGGCCAAGAGACCCAGTACTTC.

This clone was detected a few times. The V gene is TRBV27, the J gene TRBJ1-4; 8 nucleotides match TRBD1. CDR3 size: 14 residues. V gave up 5 bases and J gave up 10 bases; unmatched junction bases: 9. From germline, CDR1 is MNHEY and CDR2 SMNVEV (reference sequence). CDR3 DNA: TGTGCCAGCAGTACGACAGGGGATGGCGTAAAACTGTTTTTT. Translating gives CASSTTGDGVKLFF. Drawing the rest from reference TRBV27 and TRBJ1-4, the complete variable domain is EAQVTQNPRYLITVTGKKLTVTCSQNMNHEYMSWYRQDPGLGLRQIYYSMNVEVTDKGDVPEGYKVSRKEKRNFPLILESPSPNQTSLYFCASSTTGDGVKLFFGSGTQLSVL.

This clone was seen only a few times. V and J are TRBV5-1 and TRBJ2-1, with D tentatively TRBD2 (5 bases). In germline, CDR1 is SGHRS, CDR2 YFSETQ. The CDR3 extends over 16 amino acids. V gave up 2 bases and J gave up 5 bases, with 17 bases separating them. CDR3 sequence (DNA): TGCGCCAGCAGCTTCTGGACCGGGGTCGGAAACAATGAGCAGTTCTTC. Amino acids: CASSFWTGVGNNEQFF.

This chain links TRBV2 with TRBJ2-7; TRBD2 matches at 11 bases. There are 15 residues in the CDR3. V lost 4 bases, J lost 3 bases, and 5 bases stayed unmatched. Per germline, CDR1 SNHLY and CDR2 FYNNEI. The CDR3 here is CASSASGRPYYEQYF. In DNA, the CDR3 is TGTGCCAGCAGTGCTAGCGGGAGGCCCTACTACGAGCAGTACTTC.

The rearrangement links TRBV7-9 to TRBJ2-1; the match to TRBD2 covers 8 bases. Germline CDR1 SEHNR, CDR2 FQNEAQ (reference sequence). There are 15 residues in the CDR3. Trimming cost V 2 bases and J 6 bases; bases outside gene matches: 6. CDR3 in DNA: TGTGCCAGCAGCTTATTGGCGGGGGGAACCAATGAGCAGTTCTTC. It codes for CASSLLAGGTNEQFF.